This TCR beta chain was identified in a study of naive and memory T cell subsets. General study results and limits: Gini index rose across naive, CM, EM and EMRA in CD4 and CD8. Over 90% of naive TCR sequences appeared only once, unlike memory subsets.

An equimolar mix of two oligonucleotides served as the beta constant-region primer for TRBC1 and TRBC2. TCRdb used MiXCR to reprocess the UMI-ligation and nested PCR reads, holding one entry per CDR3 protein. The table shows 77,000 or so distinct CDR3 sequences, with roughly 13% occurring only once. The CDR3 consists of 15 residues. The V gene's germline CDR1 is MNHEY and CDR2 SMNVEV (reference sequence). The V and J ends lost 5 bases and 1 base, in that order; junction bases with no gene match: 4. Cells stained for CD3, CD4, CD8, CD45RA, CD27 and viability were sorted into four CD45RA/CD27 subsets. This clonotype was observed a few times. What it binds is not known.

V gene TRBV27 combines with J gene TRBJ2-4; 8 bases align to TRBD2. Material for sequencing was central memory CD4+ T cells from blood. The receptor's source is a human donor in good health. The chain's CDR3 is CASSGASGAKNIQYF. The CDR3 DNA sequence: TGTGCCAGCAGTGGGGCTAGCGGGGCCAAAAACATTCAGTACTTC.